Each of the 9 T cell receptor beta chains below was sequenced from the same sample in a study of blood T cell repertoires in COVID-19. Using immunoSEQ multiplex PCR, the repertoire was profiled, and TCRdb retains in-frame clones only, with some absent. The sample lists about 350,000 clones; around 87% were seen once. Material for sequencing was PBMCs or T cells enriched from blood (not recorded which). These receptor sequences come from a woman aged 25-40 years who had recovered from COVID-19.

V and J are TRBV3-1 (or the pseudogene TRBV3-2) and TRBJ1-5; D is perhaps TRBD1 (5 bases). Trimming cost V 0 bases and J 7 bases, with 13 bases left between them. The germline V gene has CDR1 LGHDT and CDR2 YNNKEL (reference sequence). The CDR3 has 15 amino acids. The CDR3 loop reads CASSQEAGYGQPQHF. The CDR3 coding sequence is TGTGCCAGCAGCCAAGAGGCAGGGTACGGGCAGCCCCAGCATTTT.

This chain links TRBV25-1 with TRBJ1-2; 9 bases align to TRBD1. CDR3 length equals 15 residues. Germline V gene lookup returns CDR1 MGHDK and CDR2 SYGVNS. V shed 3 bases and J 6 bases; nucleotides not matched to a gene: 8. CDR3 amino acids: CASSDGQGRRNGYTF. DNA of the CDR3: TGTGCCAGCAGTGATGGACAGGGGCGCAGGAATGGCTACACCTTC.

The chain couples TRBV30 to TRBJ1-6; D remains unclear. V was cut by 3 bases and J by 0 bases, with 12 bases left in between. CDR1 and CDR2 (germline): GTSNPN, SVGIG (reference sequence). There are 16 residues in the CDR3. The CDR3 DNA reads TGTGCCTGGAGCAGAACAAAGAACTCCTATAATTCACCCCTCCACTTT. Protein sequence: CAWSRTKNSYNSPLHF.

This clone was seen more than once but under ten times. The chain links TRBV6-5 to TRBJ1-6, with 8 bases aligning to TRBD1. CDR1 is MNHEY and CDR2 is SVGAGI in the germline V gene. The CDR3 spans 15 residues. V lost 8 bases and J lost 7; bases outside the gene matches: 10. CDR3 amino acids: CASVPTQGGNSPLHF. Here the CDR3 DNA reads TGTGCCAGCGTCCCTACACAGGGGGGGAATTCACCCCTCCACTTT.

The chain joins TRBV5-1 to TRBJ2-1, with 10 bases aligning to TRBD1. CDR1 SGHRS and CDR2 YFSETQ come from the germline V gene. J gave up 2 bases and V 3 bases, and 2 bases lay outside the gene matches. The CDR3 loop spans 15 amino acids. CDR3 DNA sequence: TGCGCCAGCAGCTCCGGACAGGGGGCCTACAATGAGCAGTTCTTC. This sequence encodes CASSSGQGAYNEQFF.

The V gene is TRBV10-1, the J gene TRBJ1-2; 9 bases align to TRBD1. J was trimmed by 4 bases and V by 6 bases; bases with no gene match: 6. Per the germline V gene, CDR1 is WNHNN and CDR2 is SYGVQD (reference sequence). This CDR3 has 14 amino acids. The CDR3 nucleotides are TGCGCCAGCAGCCGGGACAGGGATCGCTATGGCTACACCTTC. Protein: CASSRDRDRYGYTF.

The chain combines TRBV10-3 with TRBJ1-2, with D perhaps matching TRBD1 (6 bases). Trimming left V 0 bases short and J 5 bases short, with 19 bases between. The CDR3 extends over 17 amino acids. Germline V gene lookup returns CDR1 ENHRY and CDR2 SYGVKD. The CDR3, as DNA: TGTGCCATCAGTGAGTCAGTCTTCTCCGGACAGAAGTATGGCTACACCTTC. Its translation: CAISESVFSGQKYGYTF.

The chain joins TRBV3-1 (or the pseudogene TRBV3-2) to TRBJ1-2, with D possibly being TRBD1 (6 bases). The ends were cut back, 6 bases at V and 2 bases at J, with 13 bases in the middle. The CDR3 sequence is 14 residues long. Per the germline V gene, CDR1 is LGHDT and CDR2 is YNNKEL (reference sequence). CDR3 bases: TGTGCCAGCAGTTTGGACAGCTCCAACTATGGCTACACCTTC. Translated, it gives CASSLDSSNYGYTF.

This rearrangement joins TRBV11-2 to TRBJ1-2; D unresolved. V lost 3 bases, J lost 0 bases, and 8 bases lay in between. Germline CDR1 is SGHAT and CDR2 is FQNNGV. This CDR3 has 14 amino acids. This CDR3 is CASSLEPTNYGYTF. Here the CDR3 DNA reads TGTGCCAGCAGCTTGGAGCCGACTAACTATGGCTACACCTTC.